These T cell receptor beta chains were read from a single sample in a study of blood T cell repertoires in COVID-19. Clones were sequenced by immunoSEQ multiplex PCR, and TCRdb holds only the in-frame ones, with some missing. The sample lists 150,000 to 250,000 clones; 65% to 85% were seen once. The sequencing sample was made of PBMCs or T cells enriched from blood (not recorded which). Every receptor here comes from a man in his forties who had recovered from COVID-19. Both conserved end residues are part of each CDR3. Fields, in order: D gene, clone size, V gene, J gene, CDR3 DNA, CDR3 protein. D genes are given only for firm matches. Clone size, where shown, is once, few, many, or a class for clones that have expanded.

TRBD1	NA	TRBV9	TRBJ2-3	TGTGCCAGCAAGCACAGGGGGCAGAGAGATACGCAGTATTTT	CASKHRGQRDTQYF
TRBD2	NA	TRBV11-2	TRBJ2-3	TGTGCCAGCAGCTTAGGTCTAGCGGGGACCACAGATACGCAGTATTTT	CASSLGLAGTTDTQYF
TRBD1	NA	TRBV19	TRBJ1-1	TGTGCCAGTAGCGACAGGGTTTCGGGGACTGAAGCTTTCTTT	CASSDRVSGTEAFF
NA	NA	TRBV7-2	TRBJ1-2	TGTGCCAGCAGCTTAGGAGCCCGTGCCAGCTACACCTTC	CASSLGARASYTF
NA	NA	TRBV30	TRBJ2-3	TGTGCCTGGAGTAAGGACGGACTGTCAACAGATACGCAGTATTTT	CAWSKDGLSTDTQYF
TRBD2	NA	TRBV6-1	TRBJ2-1	TGTGCCAGCACTGAGAGGGCTAGCGGGGGGGCCCTCTCCTACAATGAGCAGTTCTTC	CASTERASGGALSYNEQFF
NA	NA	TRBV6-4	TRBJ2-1	TGTGCCAGCAGCCCCTGGGCAGGGGATGAGCAGTTCTTC	CASSPWAGDEQFF
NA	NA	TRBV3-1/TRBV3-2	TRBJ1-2	TGTGCCAGCAGCCAATTTCGGGAATTAAAGCGCTACACCTTC	CASSQFRELKRYTF
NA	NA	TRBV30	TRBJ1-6	TGTGCCTGGAGTGGACGACGGAGCTCCTATAATTCACCCCTCCACTTT	CAWSGRRSSYNSPLHF
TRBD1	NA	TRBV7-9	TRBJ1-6	TGTGCCAGCAGCTTGACAGGGGGAGGTTCACCCCTCCACTTT	CASSLTGGGSPLHF
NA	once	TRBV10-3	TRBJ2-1	TGTGCCATCAGCTCTGGGATCCGGGAGGAGCAGTTCTTC	CAISSGIREEQFF
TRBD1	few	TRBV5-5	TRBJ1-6	TGTGCCAGCAGCTTGGGGACAGGGTCCAATTCACCCCTCCACTTT	CASSLGTGSNSPLHF
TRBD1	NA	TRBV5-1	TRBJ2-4	TGCGCCAGCAGCTTGGGACGAGGGACAGGGCTGAACATTCAGTACTTC	CASSLGRGTGLNIQYF